This TCR beta chain came from a study of cytomegalovirus exposure and HLA in healthy donors. The CDR3 spans 12 residues. CDR1 is SNHLY and CDR2 is FYNNEI in the germline V gene. V gave up 6 bases and J gave up 3 bases, with 8 bases separating them. Primers for the PCR totalled 60 Vbeta and 13 Jbeta. Here immunoSEQ multiplex PCR was the method, and the copy in TCRdb shows in-frame clones only, minus some. The sample yields 100,000 or so clones, 65% to 90% seen once. This receptor was taken from a young woman in good health and CMV-seronegative. The V call is TRBV2, the J call TRBJ1-2; D is ambiguous. Sample: PBMCs. CDR3 sequence reads: CASRASDYGYTF. DNA for the CDR3: TGTGCCAGCAGGGCCAGCGACTATGGCTACACCTTC.